These T cell receptor beta chains were read from a single sample in a study of graft-versus-host responses after intestinal transplantation. Assay: immunoSEQ multiplex PCR; the TCRdb copy retains only in-frame clones and omits some. The sample yields some 130,000 clones, 85% to 95% seen once. Their target antigens are unknown. The material was unstimulated CD8+ T cells sorted from spleen or lymph node cells, obtained before intestinal transplant. Every receptor here comes from a human donor who received an intestinal transplant. The CDR3 runs from the conserved cysteine through the conserved F or W. D genes are given only for firm matches. For some rows the clone size is stated as once, few or many, or as a class when expanded; others skip it.

J gene: TRBJ1-5
D gene: NA
clone size: once
V gene: TRBV30
CDR3 protein: CAWSPPGRGNQPQHF
CDR3 DNA: TGTGCCTGGAGTCCCCCTGGCAGGGGAAATCAGCCCCAGCATTTT

J gene: TRBJ1-2
D gene: NA
clone size: once
V gene: TRBV28
CDR3 protein: CASSLAGDRFYGYTF
CDR3 DNA: TGTGCCAGCAGTTTGGCAGGGGATCGTTTCTATGGCTACACCTTC

J gene: TRBJ1-1
D gene: NA
clone size: NA
V gene: TRBV30
CDR3 protein: CAWSSLNTEAFF
CDR3 DNA: TGTGCCTGGAGTAGTCTGAACACTGAAGCTTTCTTT

J gene: TRBJ2-2
D gene: NA
clone size: NA
V gene: TRBV27
CDR3 protein: CASSLSSGTGELFF
CDR3 DNA: TGTGCCAGCAGTTTATCGAGTGGCACCGGGGAGCTGTTTTTT

J gene: TRBJ2-1
D gene: NA
clone size: NA
V gene: TRBV19
CDR3 protein: CASSISETLNEQFF
CDR3 DNA: TGTGCCAGTAGTATTTCAGAAACCCTCAATGAGCAGTTCTTC

J gene: TRBJ2-2
D gene: NA
clone size: NA
V gene: TRBV5-1
CDR3 protein: CASSLRTPSTGELFF
CDR3 DNA: TGCGCCAGCAGCTTGAGGACTCCTAGCACCGGGGAGCTGTTTTTT

J gene: TRBJ2-7
D gene: TRBD1
clone size: once
V gene: TRBV9
CDR3 protein: CASSPKKTGLYEQYF
CDR3 DNA: TGTGCCAGCAGCCCAAAAAAGACAGGGTTGTACGAGCAGTACTTC

J gene: TRBJ2-7
D gene: NA
clone size: once
V gene: TRBV11-2
CDR3 protein: CASFDRSGSLSYEQYF
CDR3 DNA: TGTGCCAGCTTCGATCGTTCTGGCAGTCTCTCCTACGAGCAGTACTTC

J gene: TRBJ1-3
D gene: TRBD1
clone size: NA
V gene: TRBV27
CDR3 protein: CASSLTVQGQSPSGNTIYF
CDR3 DNA: TGTGCCAGCAGTCTCACAGTCCAGGGACAGTCCCCCTCTGGAAACACCATATATTTT

J gene: TRBJ2-7
D gene: NA
clone size: NA
V gene: TRBV5-5
CDR3 protein: CASSLNGAYEQYF
CDR3 DNA: TGTGCCAGCAGCTTAAACGGAGCCTACGAGCAGTACTTC

J gene: TRBJ1-2
D gene: NA
clone size: NA
V gene: TRBV19
CDR3 protein: CASSMGQAHYGYTF
CDR3 DNA: TGTGCCAGTAGTATGGGTCAGGCCCACTATGGCTACACCTTC

J gene: TRBJ2-3
D gene: TRBD1
clone size: NA
V gene: TRBV5-1
CDR3 protein: CASSLTGVRSDTQYF
CDR3 DNA: TGCGCCAGCAGCTTAACAGGGGTGAGATCAGATACGCAGTATTTT

J gene: TRBJ1-1
D gene: NA
clone size: NA
V gene: TRBV4-3
CDR3 protein: CASSPTGTDTEAFF
CDR3 DNA: TGCGCCAGCAGCCCTACAGGGACCGACACTGAAGCTTTCTTT

J gene: TRBJ2-7
D gene: TRBD1
clone size: NA
V gene: TRBV6-1
CDR3 protein: CASSEPGQGYEQYF
CDR3 DNA: TGTGCCAGCAGTGAACCGGGACAGGGCTACGAGCAGTACTTC

J gene: TRBJ2-7
D gene: TRBD1
clone size: NA
V gene: TRBV4-3
CDR3 protein: CASSQGDRYYEQYF
CDR3 DNA: TGCGCCAGCAGCCAAGGGGACAGATACTACGAGCAGTACTTC

J gene: TRBJ1-6
D gene: TRBD1
clone size: once
V gene: TRBV13
CDR3 protein: CASSLGFGGGSDSPLHF
CDR3 DNA: TGTGCCAGCAGCTTAGGCTTCGGAGGGGGCTCGGATTCACCCCTCCACTTT

J gene: TRBJ2-5
D gene: NA
clone size: once
V gene: TRBV9
CDR3 protein: CASSHSGDEKTQYF
CDR3 DNA: TGTGCCAGCAGCCATTCGGGGGATGAAAAGACCCAGTACTTC

J gene: TRBJ2-7
D gene: TRBD2
clone size: NA
V gene: TRBV7-6
CDR3 protein: CASSLDSSGYEQYF
CDR3 DNA: TGTGCCAGCAGCTTAGATTCTAGCGGCTACGAGCAGTACTTC

J gene: TRBJ2-3
D gene: NA
clone size: NA
V gene: TRBV13
CDR3 protein: CASSFIDTQYF
CDR3 DNA: TGTGCCAGCAGCTTCATCGATACGCAGTATTTT

J gene: TRBJ2-7
D gene: NA
clone size: NA
V gene: TRBV12-5
CDR3 protein: CASGFESSYEQYF
CDR3 DNA: TGTGCTAGTGGTTTTGAAAGCTCCTACGAGCAGTACTTC

J gene: TRBJ2-3
D gene: TRBD2
clone size: NA
V gene: TRBV28
CDR3 protein: CASSYGASGLSTDTQYF
CDR3 DNA: TGTGCCAGCAGTTACGGAGCTAGCGGGCTTAGCACAGATACGCAGTATTTT

J gene: TRBJ1-2
D gene: NA
clone size: NA
V gene: TRBV25-1
CDR3 protein: CASKEGGYGYTF
CDR3 DNA: TGTGCCAGCAAAGAGGGCGGCTATGGCTACACCTTC

J gene: TRBJ2-5
D gene: NA
clone size: NA
V gene: TRBV19
CDR3 protein: CASSPGPREQYF
CDR3 DNA: TGTGCCAGTAGCCCTGGGCCTCGGGAGCAGTACTTC

J gene: TRBJ2-4
D gene: NA
clone size: once
V gene: TRBV19
CDR3 protein: CASSMRLVSAKNIQYF
CDR3 DNA: TGTGCCAGTAGTATGAGGCTAGTCTCGGCCAAAAACATTCAGTACTTC

J gene: TRBJ2-7
D gene: TRBD1
clone size: NA
V gene: TRBV4-1
CDR3 protein: CASSLRQGEYEQYF
CDR3 DNA: TGCGCCAGCAGCTTGAGACAGGGGGAATACGAGCAGTACTTC

J gene: TRBJ2-2
D gene: NA
clone size: NA
V gene: TRBV9
CDR3 protein: CASSVGSAGELFF
CDR3 DNA: TGTGCCAGCAGCGTAGGTAGCGCCGGGGAGCTGTTTTTT

J gene: TRBJ2-7
D gene: TRBD1
clone size: once
V gene: TRBV5-4
CDR3 protein: CASSLSGTENEQYF
CDR3 DNA: TGTGCCAGCAGCTTATCCGGGACAGAGAACGAGCAGTACTTC

J gene: TRBJ2-6
D gene: TRBD1
clone size: NA
V gene: TRBV27
CDR3 protein: CASSSSQGAPTSGADVLTF
CDR3 DNA: TGTGCCAGCAGTTCCAGCCAGGGGGCGCCCACCTCTGGGGCCGACGTCCTGACTTTC

J gene: TRBJ1-2
D gene: NA
clone size: NA
V gene: TRBV7-6
CDR3 protein: CASSPDVGAEEGYTF
CDR3 DNA: TGTGCCAGCAGCCCAGATGTGGGGGCTGAGGAGGGCTACACCTTC

J gene: TRBJ1-5
D gene: NA
clone size: NA
V gene: TRBV15
CDR3 protein: CATQASNQPQHF
CDR3 DNA: TGTGCCACCCAGGCGAGCAATCAGCCCCAGCATTTT

J gene: TRBJ2-7
D gene: TRBD2
clone size: NA
V gene: TRBV28
CDR3 protein: CASSLVGLADVYEQYF
CDR3 DNA: TGTGCCAGCAGTTTAGTTGGACTAGCGGATGTTTACGAGCAGTACTTC

J gene: TRBJ2-7
D gene: NA
clone size: NA
V gene: TRBV20-1
CDR3 protein: CSAKDGYEQYF
CDR3 DNA: TGCAGTGCTAAGGACGGCTACGAGCAGTACTTC

J gene: TRBJ2-6
D gene: NA
clone size: NA
V gene: TRBV28
CDR3 protein: CASSYGTAALSGANVLTF
CDR3 DNA: TGTGCCAGCAGCTACGGGACCGCCGCCCTCTCTGGGGCCAACGTCCTGACTTTC

J gene: TRBJ2-5
D gene: TRBD2
clone size: NA
V gene: TRBV7-9
CDR3 protein: CASSPGLAGELTQYF
CDR3 DNA: TGTGCCAGCAGCCCTGGACTAGCGGGAGAACTGACCCAGTACTTC